This T cell receptor (beta chain) was documented in a study of cytomegalovirus exposure and HLA in healthy donors. Findings and limits, study-wide: Earlier analysis yielded a pattern in which most TCR beta V segments were productive about 87% or about 30% of the time. Cytomegalovirus-associated status was assigned to about 180 TCR beta chains.

Amplification used 60 Vbeta primers and 13 Jbeta primers. The data were produced by immunoSEQ multiplex PCR, yet TCRdb's version contains in-frame clones alone and is incomplete. The top ten hold about 6.9% of the sample, which has around 160,000 clones, over 70% seen once. CDR1 and CDR2 from the germline V gene are MDHEN and SYDVKM. The ends lost 5 bases at V and 11 bases at J; junction bases unmatched: 11. The CDR3 loop spans 13 amino acids. On this clone itself: The antigen remains unidentified.

This TCR was recovered from a woman aged 40-49 years in good health and CMV-seropositive. The V call is TRBV28, the J call TRBJ1-1, with 7 bases aligning to TRBD1. The sequenced sample was PBMCs. CDR3 in amino acids: CASSTTGAFGAFF. In DNA, the CDR3 is TGTGCCAGCAGTACTACAGGGGCGTTCGGGGCTTTCTTT. Combining the CDR3 with reference TRBV28 and TRBJ1-1 gives the whole variable domain DVKVTQSSRYLVKRTGEKVFLECVQDMDHENMFWYRQDPGLGLRLIYFSYDVKMKEKGDIPEGYSVSREKKERFSLILESASTNQTSMYLCASSTTGAFGAFFGQGTRLTVV.